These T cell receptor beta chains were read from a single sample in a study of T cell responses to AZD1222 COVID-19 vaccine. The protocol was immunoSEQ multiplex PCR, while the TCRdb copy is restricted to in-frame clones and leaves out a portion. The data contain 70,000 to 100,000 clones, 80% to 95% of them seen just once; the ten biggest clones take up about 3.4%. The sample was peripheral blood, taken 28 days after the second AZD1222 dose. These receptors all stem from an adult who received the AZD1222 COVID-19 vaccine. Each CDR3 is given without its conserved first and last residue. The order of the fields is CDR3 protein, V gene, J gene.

CDR3aa: ASSLTGALQETQY
v_gene: TRBV5-1
j_gene: TRBJ2-5

CDR3aa: ASGRSDEQY
v_gene: TRBV12-3/TRBV12-4
j_gene: TRBJ2-7

CDR3aa: AISESGRDQPQH
v_gene: TRBV10-3
j_gene: TRBJ1-5

CDR3aa: ASSRLGVRNTEAF
v_gene: TRBV7-2
j_gene: TRBJ1-1

CDR3aa: GSLPGSGANVLT
v_gene: TRBV7-9
j_gene: TRBJ2-6

CDR3aa: ASSQGTGNYNEQF
v_gene: TRBV4-3
j_gene: TRBJ2-1

CDR3aa: ASSVRQDSYNEQF
v_gene: TRBV7-2
j_gene: TRBJ2-1

CDR3aa: ASSLGHLQPQH
v_gene: TRBV12-3/TRBV12-4
j_gene: TRBJ1-5

CDR3aa: ASSYGGGGRETQY
v_gene: TRBV6-5
j_gene: TRBJ2-5

CDR3aa: AWRGLAATDTQY
v_gene: TRBV30
j_gene: TRBJ2-3

CDR3aa: ASSDLGSNSTEAF
v_gene: TRBV6-4
j_gene: TRBJ1-1

CDR3aa: ASSQSGTGGGYSNQPQH
v_gene: TRBV3-1/TRBV3-2
j_gene: TRBJ1-5

CDR3aa: ASSAIWDSPLH
v_gene: TRBV5-6
j_gene: TRBJ1-6

CDR3aa: ASTRTGSQPQH
v_gene: TRBV12-3/TRBV12-4
j_gene: TRBJ1-5

CDR3aa: ASSVVGADTQY
v_gene: TRBV9
j_gene: TRBJ2-3

CDR3aa: AWSGDSTNYGYT
v_gene: TRBV30
j_gene: TRBJ1-2

CDR3aa: ASSLRGGHTDTQY
v_gene: TRBV7-6
j_gene: TRBJ2-3

CDR3aa: ASSIGGYQNIQY
v_gene: TRBV19
j_gene: TRBJ2-4

CDR3aa: ASSPTGSYGYT
v_gene: TRBV7-3
j_gene: TRBJ1-2

CDR3aa: ASSFNNQPQH
v_gene: TRBV7-8
j_gene: TRBJ1-5

CDR3aa: ASRGLTQPQH
v_gene: TRBV19
j_gene: TRBJ1-5

CDR3aa: ASNPSGGGGNTIY
v_gene: TRBV25-1
j_gene: TRBJ1-3

CDR3aa: ASSGIGTGYQETQY
v_gene: TRBV11-3
j_gene: TRBJ2-5

CDR3aa: ASSLGLAETTDTQY
v_gene: TRBV5-1
j_gene: TRBJ2-3

CDR3aa: ASSLEGASTEAF
v_gene: TRBV5-1
j_gene: TRBJ1-1

CDR3aa: ASRLGQLGTDTQY
v_gene: TRBV2
j_gene: TRBJ2-3

CDR3aa: ASSERTGLAGQETQY
v_gene: TRBV2
j_gene: TRBJ2-5

CDR3aa: ASSLAGGLETQY
v_gene: TRBV7-2
j_gene: TRBJ2-5

CDR3aa: ASSTGASFGNEQF
v_gene: TRBV19
j_gene: TRBJ2-1

CDR3aa: ASSESRTGYHEQY
v_gene: TRBV25-1
j_gene: TRBJ2-7

CDR3aa: ASSFQDNEQF
v_gene: TRBV5-1
j_gene: TRBJ2-1

CDR3aa: ASSLDRPGQQF
v_gene: TRBV11-3
j_gene: TRBJ2-1

CDR3aa: ASSLLGEETQY
v_gene: TRBV12-3/TRBV12-4
j_gene: TRBJ2-5

CDR3aa: ASSYYRVWTEAF
v_gene: TRBV18
j_gene: TRBJ1-1

CDR3aa: ASSVDRGNEKLF
v_gene: TRBV9
j_gene: TRBJ1-4

CDR3aa: ASSSQVLAGVYNEQF
v_gene: TRBV5-8
j_gene: TRBJ2-1

CDR3aa: ASSPLPGGGASGNIQY
v_gene: TRBV27
j_gene: TRBJ2-4

CDR3aa: ASSPQVSNQPQH
v_gene: TRBV19
j_gene: TRBJ1-5

CDR3aa: ASSQETGVGQPQH
v_gene: TRBV4-3
j_gene: TRBJ1-5

CDR3aa: ASSQYMNTEAF
v_gene: TRBV3-1/TRBV3-2
j_gene: TRBJ1-1

CDR3aa: ASSLERGGRETQY
v_gene: TRBV5-1
j_gene: TRBJ2-5

CDR3aa: ASSFEETQY
v_gene: TRBV5-4
j_gene: TRBJ2-5

CDR3aa: ASSPEQRGYGYT
v_gene: TRBV3-1/TRBV3-2
j_gene: TRBJ1-2

CDR3aa: ASSLGSYNSPLH
v_gene: TRBV7-3
j_gene: TRBJ1-6

CDR3aa: ASSFLSGGTDTQY
v_gene: TRBV6-5
j_gene: TRBJ2-3

CDR3aa: ASSATSAEQF
v_gene: TRBV12-3/TRBV12-4
j_gene: TRBJ2-1

CDR3aa: ASSPGGWGDIQETQY
v_gene: TRBV19
j_gene: TRBJ2-5

CDR3aa: ASNRGQGAYEQY
v_gene: TRBV6-5
j_gene: TRBJ2-7

CDR3aa: ATSRIPRPTGDVGELF
v_gene: TRBV15
j_gene: TRBJ2-2

CDR3aa: ASSTRAFRGETEAF
v_gene: TRBV19
j_gene: TRBJ1-1

CDR3aa: ASSNKPGWNTEAF
v_gene: TRBV21-1
j_gene: TRBJ1-1

CDR3aa: ASSLTGADLSLH
v_gene: TRBV11-2
j_gene: TRBJ1-6

CDR3aa: SAKPPGTSGGDEQF
v_gene: TRBV29-1
j_gene: TRBJ2-1

CDR3aa: ASSSQALLGATAPLH
v_gene: TRBV28
j_gene: TRBJ1-6

CDR3aa: ASSPSFGTTGYT
v_gene: TRBV9
j_gene: TRBJ1-2

CDR3aa: ASTGTGYAYEQY
v_gene: TRBV5-5
j_gene: TRBJ2-7